This T cell receptor (beta chain) is drawn from a study of vaccination effects on CD4 cells after COVID-19. For the study at large: CD4+ T cells specific for antigen were expanded with viral peptide pools by the ViraFEST assay before sequencing.

Study-wide points: Spike-reactive clones detected post-vaccine in convalescents consisted mainly of new vaccine-induced clones.

This clone has just a few counts. The antigen remains undetermined. Here immunoSEQ multiplex PCR was the method, and the copy in TCRdb shows in-frame clones only, minus some. This sample carries nearly 35,000 clones, roughly four fifths of them seen once, and the ten largest clones take approximately 6.3%. With roughly 9 days of culture completed, CD4+ T cells were isolated. By PCR, the person was confirmed to have had SARS-CoV-2 infection between March and December 2020. The vaccine given was either BNT162b2 or mRNA-1273, in two doses. Each culture had half its medium swapped for IL-2 medium on days 3 and 7. The CDR3 runs 13 residues. The V gene's germline CDR1 is LGHDT and CDR2 YNNKEL (reference sequence). The ends were cut back, 4 bases at V and 6 bases at J, with 10 bases in the middle.

Sequenced here: CD4+ T cells from PBMCs cultured without peptide, sampled after COVID-19 vaccination. The chain carries TRBV3-1 (or the pseudogene TRBV3-2) and TRBJ2-1, with TRBD1 as a possible D gene (6 bases). The TCR was taken from a human donor who had a prior SARS-CoV-2 infection. The CDR3 nucleotides are TGTGCCAGCAGCCTGGGGGCGGTCAATGAGCAGTTCTTC. This codes for CASSLGAVNEQFF.